This TCR beta chain was retrieved from a study of CD8 T cells in Susac syndrome. This CDR3 contains 18 residues. Germline CDR1 LNHDA, CDR2 SQIVND (reference sequence). V lost 3 bases and J 3 bases, leaving 21 bases between the germline ends. Random hexamers were used to reverse transcribe about 0.5 to 1 ug of RNA. TCRdb recomputed calls from the immunoSEQ multiplex PCR reads with MiXCR, one row per CDR3 protein. This sample has about 210,000 distinct CDR3 sequences, with under 95% found just once. Source material: CD4+ T cells from PBMCs. This sequence originates from a human donor in good health. This rearrangement joins TRBV19 to TRBJ2-1; D may be TRBD1 or TRBD2 (6 bases each). The CDR3 sequence: CASSMRGPGVDYYNEQFF. CDR3 nucleotide sequence: TGTGCCAGTAGTATGCGAGGTCCAGGGGTGGACTACTACAATGAGCAGTTCTTC. The complete variable domain, with remaining parts taken from reference TRBV19 and TRBJ2-1, reads DGGITQSPKYLFRKEGQNVTLSCEQNLNHDAMYWYRQDPGQGLRLIYYSQIVNDFQKGDIAEGYSVSREKKESFPLTVTSAQKNPTAFYLCASSMRGPGVDYYNEQFFGPGTRLTVL.